The 28 T cell receptor beta chains in this list originate from one sample, sequenced in a study of metastatic and nonmetastatic thyroid tumors. TCRdb reassembled clones from the PCR reads with MiXCR. This table has about 31,000 clones, roughly a fifth appearing once. Patients underwent thyroid surgery, and none had received any treatment before it. The material sequenced was blood. Receptors were obtained from a female donor with papillary thyroid cancer or a benign thyroid nodule (not recorded which). Some clones in this sample may be carry-over from other donors' samples.

In this sample, this clone turned up a few times. V gene TRBV5-5 combines with J gene TRBJ1-5; D is perhaps TRBD1 (5 bases). This CDR3 is built from 14 residues. Per the germline V gene, CDR1 is SGHKS and CDR2 is YYEKEE (reference sequence). Trimming pared 1 base from V and 5 bases from J, leaving 10 bases between. The CDR3 DNA sequence: TGTGCCAGCAGCTTGTTAACGGGGGATCAGCCCCAGCATTTT. Translated, it gives CASSLLTGDQPQHF.

This clone showed up just a few times. The gene calls are TRBV6-5 and TRBJ1-4, with 9 bases fitting TRBD1. Unmatched junction bases numbered 3, after V lost 6 bases and J lost 7 bases. There are 13 residues in the CDR3. Germline CDR1 MNHEY, CDR2 SVGAGI. The CDR3 region is CASRDRGAEKLFF. The CDR3 DNA follows: TGTGCCAGCAGGGACAGGGGAGCTGAAAAACTGTTTTTT.

The rearrangement uses TRBV14 and TRBJ2-5; TRBD2 matches at 7 bases. Losses at the gene ends were 4 bases for V and 2 bases for J; bases not matched to a gene: 7. Germline-derived CDR1 and CDR2 are SGHDN and FVKESK. CDR3 length equals 15 residues. The chain's CDR3 is CASSPGLSGQETQYF. The DNA for the CDR3 is TGTGCCAGCAGCCCGGGACTATCGGGGCAAGAGACCCAGTACTTC.

This clone was picked up many times. J is TRBJ1-1 and V is TRBV12-5; 10 bases map to TRBD1. The CDR3 loop spans 15 amino acids. Trimming took 5 bases from V and 3 from J; bases not matched to a gene: 6. CDR1 is LGHNT, CDR2 FRNRAP, per germline. CDR3 residues: CASGLWTGGDTEAFF. Written as DNA, the CDR3 is TGTGCTAGTGGTCTTTGGACAGGGGGGGACACTGAAGCTTTCTTT. Variable domain in full (rest from reference TRBV12-5 and TRBJ1-1): DARVTQTPRHKVTEMGQEVTMRCQPILGHNTVFWYRQTMMQGLELLAYFRNRAPLDDSGMPKDRFSAEMPDATLATLKIQPSEPRDSAVYFCASGLWTGGDTEAFFGQGTRLTVV.

The chain employs TRBV6-1 and TRBJ1-5, with D perhaps matching TRBD1 (5 bases). Trimming left V 6 bases short and J 3 bases short, with 15 bases between. Germline CDR1 is MNHNS and CDR2 is SASEGT. The CDR3 has 15 amino acids. CDR3 sequence (DNA): TGTGCCAGCAGACCGACAGTTCTGGCCAATCAGCCCCAGCATTTT. Encoded protein: CASRPTVLANQPQHF.

This chain connects TRBV7-8 to TRBJ2-5; 7 bases match TRBD2. The CDR3 has 14 amino acids. Per germline, CDR1 SGHVS and CDR2 FQNEAQ. J gave up 4 bases and V 3 bases, and 5 bases lay outside the gene matches. CDR3 in amino acids: CASSFLTSRETQYF. The CDR3, as DNA: TGTGCCAGCAGCTTCCTGACTAGCAGAGAGACCCAGTACTTC.

This chain joins TRBV9 and TRBJ2-1; D uncertain. The CDR3 has 17 amino acids. Deletions cut 4 bases from V and 1 base from J, with 18 bases between. The germline V gene encodes CDR1 SGDLS and CDR2 YYNGEE. The CDR3 protein is CASSLGHPSSSYNEQFF. Written as DNA, the CDR3 is TGTGCCAGCAGCCTGGGCCACCCAAGTAGTTCCTACAATGAGCAGTTCTTC.

This clone was recorded at least ten times. The chain recombines TRBV7-2 with TRBJ2-2; D not certain. Germline assignment: CDR1 SGHTA and CDR2 FQGNSA. V was shortened by 4 bases and J by 7 bases, with 7 bases between the two germline ends. This CDR3 region has 12 residues. The CDR3 DNA sequence: TGTGCCAGCAGCTCATTCAACGGGGAGCTGTTTTTT. Translating gives CASSSFNGELFF.

There are many counts of this clone. The gene calls are TRBV2 and TRBJ2-1, with 11 bases aligning to TRBD1. CDR1 SNHLY and CDR2 FYNNEI come from the germline V gene. The ends lost 8 bases at V and 7 bases at J; junction bases unmatched: 10. The CDR3 extends over 15 amino acids. CDR3 amino acids: CASFPGQGAWNEQFF. The CDR3 region has the DNA TGTGCCAGCTTTCCCGGACAGGGGGCGTGGAATGAGCAGTTCTTC.

At least ten counts were recorded for this clone. This rearrangement joins TRBV6-1 to TRBJ1-1; D is perhaps TRBD1 (5 bases). Germline CDR1 reads MNHNS; CDR2 reads SASEGT. The CDR3 consists of 13 residues. V was shortened by 9 bases and J by 5 bases, with 16 bases between the two germline ends. The CDR3, as DNA: TGTGCCAGTAGCAGACAGAGGGGAACTGAAGCTTTCTTT. Translating gives CASSRQRGTEAFF.

Ten or more counts support this clone. The chain links TRBV27 to TRBJ2-7, with D perhaps being TRBD1 or TRBD2 (6 bases each). Germline loops: CDR1 MNHEY, CDR2 SMNVEV (reference sequence). V was trimmed by 6 bases and J by 0 bases, leaving 12 bases between them. The CDR3 contains 14 residues. CDR3 protein: CASRLKGGSYEQYF. CDR3 nucleotides: TGTGCCAGCAGACTTAAGGGGGGCTCCTACGAGCAGTACTTC.

This clone was observed many times. The chain carries TRBV7-3 and TRBJ2-1, with 9 bases identical to TRBD1. With 3 bases clipped from V and 7 bases from J, the junction kept 7 bases outside the gene matches. Germline V gives CDR1 SGHTA, CDR2 FQGTGA. CDR3 length: 15 residues. DNA for the CDR3: TGTGCCAGCAGCTTCTCTGGACAGGGGTTAAATGAGCAGTTCTTC. Translated, it gives CASSFSGQGLNEQFF.

Many counts were recorded for this clone. V gene TRBV29-1 combines with J gene TRBJ1-1; 10 bases are a match to TRBD1. Germline CDR1 SQVTM, CDR2 ANQGSEA. CDR3 length equals 17 residues. V shed 7 bases and J 4 bases; nucleotides not matched to a gene: 18. The chain's CDR3 is CSAIPGTGVSWVTEAFF. For the CDR3, the DNA is TGCAGCGCCATTCCCGGGACAGGGGTTTCGTGGGTCACTGAAGCTTTCTTT.

Worth noting for this clone: The same CDR3 is also encoded by other DNA sequences in this sample. This chain joins TRBV18 and TRBJ1-6, with TRBD1 matching over 7 bases. This CDR3 is built from 15 residues. V lost 0 bases to trimming and J lost 10 bases; unmatched junction nucleotides: 6. Germline V gene data show CDR1 as KGHSH and CDR2 as LQKENI. CDR3: CASSPPSQGQSPLHF. CDR3 in DNA: TGTGCCAGCTCACCACCTTCACAGGGACAGTCACCCCTCCACTTT.

Within the sample, this clone is medium-sized. The chain uses TRBV7-2 and TRBJ2-7, with TRBD1 as a possible D gene (7 bases). V shed 4 bases and J shed 13 bases, with 14 bases lying between them. Germline V CDR1 and CDR2: SGHTA, FQGNSA. The CDR3 runs to 11 residues. This chain's CDR3 is CASSSPGGHYF. CDR3 DNA: TGTGCCAGCAGCTCCCCAGGGGGGCACTACTTC. The variable domain in full, with the rest retrieved from reference TRBV7-2 and TRBJ2-7, is GAGVSQSPSNKVTEKGKDVELRCDPISGHTALYWYRQSLGQGLEFLIYFQGNSAPDKSGLPSDRFSAERTGGSVSTLTIQRTQQEDSAVYLCASSSPGGHYFGPGTRLTVT.

This clone showed up many times. The genes are TRBV14 and TRBJ1-1; 7 nucleotides match TRBD1. CDR1 is SGHDN, CDR2 FVKESK, per germline. This CDR3 spans 16 amino acids. The V and J ends lost 1 base and 8 bases, in that order; junction bases with no gene match: 13. The CDR3 sequence: CASSQGIIRGGPEAFF. CDR3 DNA: TGTGCCAGCAGCCAAGGTATTATTCGAGGGGGCCCGGAAGCTTTCTTT.

The chain recombines TRBV6-1 with TRBJ2-2, with unresolved D. CDR3 length: 12 residues. From germline, CDR1 is MNHNS and CDR2 SASEGT. The V end lost 8 bases, the J end lost 3 bases, and 7 bases lay between the germline ends. CDR3 loop: CASGRDTGELFF. The CDR3 coding sequence is TGTGCCAGCGGCAGAGACACCGGGGAGCTGTTTTTT.

This clone has ten or more counts. The rearrangement links TRBV7-9 to TRBJ1-2; D is perhaps TRBD1 (6 bases). The CDR3 is made up of 14 amino acids. The V gene's germline CDR1 is SEHNR and CDR2 FQNEAQ (reference sequence). Trimming cost V 3 bases and J 4 bases, with 12 bases left between them. The CDR3 region is CASSLPGQIYGYTF. DNA of the CDR3: TGTGCCAGCAGCTTGCCCGGACAGATCTATGGCTACACCTTC. The full variable domain, completed using reference TRBV7-9 and TRBJ1-2, is DTGVSQNPRHKITKRGQNVTFRCDPISEHNRLYWYRQTLGQGPEFLTYFQNEAQLEKSRLLSDRFSAERPKGSFSTLEIQRTEQGDSAMYLCASSLPGQIYGYTFGSGTRLTVV.

This clone has just a few counts. The CDR3 DNA follows: TGTGCCAGTTCCCACCGAGGAGGCAATGAGCAGTTCTTC. It is translated as CASSHRGGNEQFF. This chain connects TRBV19 to TRBJ2-1; tentatively, D is TRBD2 (5 bases). CDR1 and CDR2 (germline): LNHDA, SQIVND (reference sequence). The CDR3 spans 13 residues. V was shortened by 8 bases and J by 6 bases, with 14 bases between the two germline ends.

The gene calls are TRBV7-3 and TRBJ2-7; 9 bases align to TRBD2. The J segment lost 1 base and the V segment lost 5 bases, leaving 3 bases of the junction unmatched. The CDR3 has 14 amino acids. CDR1 SGHTA and CDR2 FQGTGA come from the germline V gene. CDR3 DNA: TGTGCCAGCAGCCGCGCGGGGGGGTCCTACGAGCAGTACTTC. It yields the protein CASSRAGGSYEQYF.

The chain carries TRBV12-5 and TRBJ2-7, with 10 bases lining up with TRBD2. This CDR3 region has 15 residues. CDR1 is LGHNT and CDR2 is FRNRAP in the germline V gene. V shed 3 bases and J 6 bases; nucleotides not matched to a gene: 8. CDR3 nucleotide sequence: TGTGCTAGTGGTTTACTGGCTAGCGGGAGTGGCGAGCAGTACTTC. Encoded protein: CASGLLASGSGEQYF. Using reference TRBV12-5 and TRBJ2-7 for the parts outside the CDR3, the full variable domain is DARVTQTPRHKVTEMGQEVTMRCQPILGHNTVFWYRQTMMQGLELLAYFRNRAPLDDSGMPKDRFSAEMPDATLATLKIQPSEPRDSAVYFCASGLLASGSGEQYFGPGTRLTVT.

Ten or more counts support this clone. The chain carries TRBV7-2 and TRBJ2-7; D is unresolved. V lost 2 bases and J 2 bases, leaving 7 bases between the germline ends. This CDR3 spans 13 amino acids. Germline V gene sequence: CDR1 SGHTA, CDR2 FQGNSA. CDR3 residues: CASSLSQTYEQYF. Written as DNA, the CDR3 is TGTGCCAGCAGCTTATCACAAACCTACGAGCAGTACTTC. The full variable domain, with the rest looked up from reference TRBV7-2 and TRBJ2-7, is GAGVSQSPSNKVTEKGKDVELRCDPISGHTALYWYRQSLGQGLEFLIYFQGNSAPDKSGLPSDRFSAERTGGSVSTLTIQRTQQEDSAVYLCASSLSQTYEQYFGPGTRLTVT.

The chain uses TRBV20-1 and TRBJ1-5; the match to TRBD1 covers 7 bases. Trimming at V came to 3 bases and at J to 3 bases, leaving 8 bases not matched to a gene. The CDR3 consists of 15 residues. Germline V CDR1 and CDR2: DFQATT, SNEGSKA (reference sequence). The CDR3 bases are TGCAGTGCTAGGGAGGGGGCCCGCCTCAATCAGCCCCAGCATTTT. Translating it yields CSAREGARLNQPQHF.

This clone was seen at least ten times. V and J are TRBV6-6 and TRBJ2-7; possible D gene TRBD2, 6 bases. With 3 bases removed from V and 6 bases from J, the gap between germline ends came to 24 bases. Germline V CDR1 and CDR2: MNHNY, SVGAGI (reference sequence). The CDR3 covers 17 residues. The CDR3 is CASSYLVSSGPRVEQYF. Here the CDR3 DNA reads TGTGCCAGCAGTTATTTAGTCTCCAGCGGGCCGAGGGTCGAGCAGTACTTC.

The V and J genes are TRBV10-1 and TRBJ2-7; D may match TRBD1 or TRBD2 (5 bases each). The CDR3 extends over 15 amino acids. V was clipped by 3 bases and J by 2 bases, with 14 bases between them. Germline V gene sequence: CDR1 WNHNN, CDR2 SYGVQD (reference sequence). In nucleotides, the CDR3 is TGCGCCAGCAGTGAATGGGACGGTACGACCTACGAGCAGTACTTC. Amino acids: CASSEWDGTTYEQYF.

This clone was detected many times. V usage is TRBV12-3 or TRBV12-4 and J usage is TRBJ1-4; D not certain. The V and J ends lost 0 bases and 8 bases respectively, with 4 bases between them. This CDR3 is 12 amino acids long. The CDR3 DNA reads TGTGCCAGCAGTTTAGCGGACGAAAAACTGTTTTTT. This sequence encodes CASSLADEKLFF.

The rearrangement joins TRBV15 to TRBJ1-2; D unresolved. Trimming removed 6 bases at V and 6 bases at J, with 17 bases between. The germline CDR1 and CDR2 sequences are LNHNV and YYDKDF (reference sequence). The CDR3 sequence is 14 residues long. CDR3 amino acids: CATRRFSSGDGYTF. The DNA for the CDR3 is TGTGCCACCAGGAGATTCAGCTCAGGCGATGGCTACACCTTC.

This clone is labeled medium-sized (0.01 to 0.1%). The rearrangement uses TRBV6-1 and TRBJ2-1, with D unresolved. The CDR3 totals 11 residues. Germline-derived CDR1 and CDR2 are MNHNS and SASEGT. V lost 7 bases and J lost 4, with 5 bases in between. CDR3 in amino acids: CASTAYNEQFF. Here the CDR3 DNA reads TGTGCCAGCACGGCTTACAATGAGCAGTTCTTC.